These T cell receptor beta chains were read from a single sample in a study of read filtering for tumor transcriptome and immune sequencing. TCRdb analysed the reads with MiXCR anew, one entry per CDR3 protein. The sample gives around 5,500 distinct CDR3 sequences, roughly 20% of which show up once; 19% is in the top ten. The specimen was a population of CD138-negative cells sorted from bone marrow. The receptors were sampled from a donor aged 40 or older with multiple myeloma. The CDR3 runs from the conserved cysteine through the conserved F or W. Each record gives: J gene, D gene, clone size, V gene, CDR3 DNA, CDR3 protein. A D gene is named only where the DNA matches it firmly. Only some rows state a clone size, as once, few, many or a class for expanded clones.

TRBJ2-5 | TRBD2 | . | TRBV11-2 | TGTGCCAGCAGCCCTACGAGCGGGAGAGGAGGCGAGACCCAGTACTTC | CASSPTSGRGGETQYF
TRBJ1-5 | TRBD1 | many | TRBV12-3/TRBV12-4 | TGTGCCAGCAGTAGCCGGGACAGGGGGGTGATTCAGCCCCAGCATTTT | CASSSRDRGVIQPQHF
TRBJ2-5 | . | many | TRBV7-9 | TGTGCCAGCAGCTTAGGGCCTTGGACGCAGGAGACCCAGTACTTC | CASSLGPWTQETQYF
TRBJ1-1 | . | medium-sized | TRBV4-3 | TGCGCCAGCAGCCAGGACTACTTGGGGAACACTGAAGCTTTCTTT | CASSQDYLGNTEAFF
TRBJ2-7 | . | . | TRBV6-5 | TGTGCCAGCAGTACGGGACAAGGGCGAGAGCAGTACTTC | CASSTGQGREQYF
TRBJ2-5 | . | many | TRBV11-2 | TGTGCCAGCAGCATGACCGAGACCCAGTACTTC | CASSMTETQYF
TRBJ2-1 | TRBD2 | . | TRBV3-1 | TGTGCCAGCAGCCCCTCCGGCGGGAGACGCAATGAGCAGTTCTTC | CASSPSGGRRNEQFF
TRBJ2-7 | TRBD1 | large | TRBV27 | TGTGCCAGCAGTTGGGGACAGGGCTACGAGCAGTACTTC | CASSWGQGYEQYF
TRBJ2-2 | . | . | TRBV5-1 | TGCGCCAGCAGCTTTCGAGTAAACGAGGAGCTGTTTTTT | CASSFRVNEELFF
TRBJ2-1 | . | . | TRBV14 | TGTGCCAGCAGCGCGGAGGGTGCAAGGCAGTTCTTC | CASSAEGARQFF
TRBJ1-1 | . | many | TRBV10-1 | TGCGCCAGCAGTGTCAATTTGAACACTGAAGCTTTCTTT | CASSVNLNTEAFF
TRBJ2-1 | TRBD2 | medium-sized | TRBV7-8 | TGTGCCAGCAGCTTTTTCGCGGGAGGGCAGTACAATGAGCAGTTCTTC | CASSFFAGGQYNEQFF
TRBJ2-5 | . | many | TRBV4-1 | TGCGCCAGCAGCCGTCGGACAGAGTCGTACCAAGAGACCCAGTACTTC | CASSRRTESYQETQYF
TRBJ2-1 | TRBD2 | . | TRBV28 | TGTGCCAGCAGTTTACACAGCGGGAGCGGAAATGAGCAGCCCTTC | CASSLHSGSGNEQPF
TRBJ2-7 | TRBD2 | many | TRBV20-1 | TGCAGTGCTAACGCCGGGACTAGCGGGTACTACGAGCAGTACTTC | CSANAGTSGYYEQYF
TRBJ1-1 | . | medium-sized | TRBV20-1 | TGCAGTGCTACTCAGGGGCGGGACGAAGCTTTCTTT | CSATQGRDEAFF
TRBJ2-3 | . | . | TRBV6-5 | TGTGCCAGCAGTTACACGGGCGAGAGCACAGATACGCAGTATTTT | CASSYTGESTDTQYF
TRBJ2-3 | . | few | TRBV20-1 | TGCAGTACCCCGGGACTTACAGATACGCAGTATTTT | CSTPGLTDTQYF
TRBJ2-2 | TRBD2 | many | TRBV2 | TGTGCCAGCAGTGTAGCGGGCACGAACACCGGGGAGCTGTTTTTT | CASSVAGTNTGELFF
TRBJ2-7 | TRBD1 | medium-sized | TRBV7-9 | TGTGCCAGCAGCTCTTCCGACAGGGGGATTACCTACGAGCAGTACTTC | CASSSSDRGITYEQYF
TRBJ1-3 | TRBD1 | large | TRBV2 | TGTGCCAGCACACAGGGGCCTGGAAACACCATATATTTT | CASTQGPGNTIYF
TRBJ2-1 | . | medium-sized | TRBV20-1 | TGCAGTGCTAGAGAGCCCCTGCAGAACTGGGATGAGCAGTTCTTC | CSAREPLQNWDEQFF
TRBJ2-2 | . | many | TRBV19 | TGTGCCAGTAGTTCCCAGGGTGGCACCGGGGAGCTGTTTTTT | CASSSQGGTGELFF
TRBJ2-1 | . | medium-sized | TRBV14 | TGTGCCAGCAGCCAAGCTGGTAGCGCCGATGAGCAGTTCTTC | CASSQAGSADEQFF
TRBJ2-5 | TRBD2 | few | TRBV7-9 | TGTGCCAGCAGCTTATCAAGGACTAGCGGACTTGGAGAGACCCAGTACTTC | CASSLSRTSGLGETQYF
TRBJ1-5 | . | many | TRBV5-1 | TGCGCCAGCAGCTTAGGGACACCAAATCAGCCCCAGCATTTT | CASSLGTPNQPQHF
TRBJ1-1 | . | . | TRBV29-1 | TGCAGCGTGGGACCAGGGAGTACCGAATCTTTAGCTTTCTTT | CSVGPGSTESLAFF
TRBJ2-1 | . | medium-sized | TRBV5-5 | TGTGCCAGCAGCAGGGGAAGCAGATACAATGAGCAGTTCTTC | CASSRGSRYNEQFF
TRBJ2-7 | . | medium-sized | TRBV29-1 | TGCAGCATCCGGCTGGGCGGGCCCCTTGAGCAGTACTTC | CSIRLGGPLEQYF
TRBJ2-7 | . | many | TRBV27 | TGTGCCAGCACCGGGGGCCCGCCCCACGAGCAGTACTTC | CASTGGPPHEQYF
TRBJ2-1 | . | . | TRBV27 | TGTGCCAGCAGTATCGGGGTTTCCTACAATGAGCAGTTCTTC | CASSIGVSYNEQFF
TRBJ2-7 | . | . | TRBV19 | TGTGCCAGTAGTATCACCAGCCAAACCTACGAGCAGTACTTC | CASSITSQTYEQYF
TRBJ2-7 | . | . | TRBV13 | TGTGCCAGCAGTCTCAGAGGATTCCCGCCCTACGAGCAGTACTTC | CASSLRGFPPYEQYF